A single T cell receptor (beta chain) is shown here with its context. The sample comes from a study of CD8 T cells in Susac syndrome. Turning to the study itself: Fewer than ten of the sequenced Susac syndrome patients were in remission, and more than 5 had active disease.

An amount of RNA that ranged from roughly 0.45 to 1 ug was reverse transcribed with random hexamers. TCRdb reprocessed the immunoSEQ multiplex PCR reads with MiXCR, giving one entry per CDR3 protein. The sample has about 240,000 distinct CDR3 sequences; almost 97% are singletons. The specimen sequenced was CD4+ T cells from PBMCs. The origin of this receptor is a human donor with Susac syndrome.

CDR3 in amino acids: CSPRQRSGRVDEQFF. In DNA, the CDR3 is TGCAGCCCTCGGCAGCGGAGCGGGAGGGTGGATGAGCAGTTCTTC. This rearrangement joins TRBV29-1 to TRBJ2-1, with TRBD2 matching over 10 bases. The CDR3 has 15 residues. J was trimmed by 8 bases and V by 8 bases; bases with no gene match: 15. Germline assignment: CDR1 SQVTM and CDR2 ANQGSEA.